What follows are 13 T cell receptor beta chains derived from one specimen sequenced in a study of blood T cell repertoires in COVID-19. Measured with immunoSEQ multiplex PCR; TCRdb has only the in-frame clones, and not every one. This sample carries about 170,000 clones, 92% of them seen once, and the ten largest clones take about 4.6%. Specimen: peripheral blood. These receptors were obtained from a man between 25 and 39 years old with COVID-19, enrolled during active disease.

This clone occurred a few times. The J gene is TRBJ1-5, the V gene TRBV30, with a weak D call TRBD1 (6 bases). V was trimmed by 4 bases and J by 6 bases, leaving 16 bases between them. CDR3 length: 14 amino acids. Germline values: CDR1 GTSNPN, CDR2 SVGIG (reference sequence). CDR3 protein: CAWTNGQTSQPQHF. CDR3 nucleotides: TGTGCCTGGACTAATGGACAGACGAGTCAGCCCCAGCATTTT.

The chain couples TRBV28 to TRBJ2-3; D gene unclear. Trimming removed 6 bases from V and 0 bases from J, with 4 bases in between. The CDR3 contains 12 residues. From germline, CDR1 is MDHEN and CDR2 SYDVKM. Here the CDR3 DNA reads TGTGCCAGCAGGTCTAGCACAGATACGCAGTATTTT. Translation gives CASRSSTDTQYF.

V and J are TRBV4-1 and TRBJ2-7, with D possibly being TRBD2 (5 bases). The V gene lost 1 base and the J gene lost 6 bases, with 7 bases spanning the gap. The germline V gene encodes CDR1 MGHRA and CDR2 YSYEKL. The CDR3 totals 12 residues. CDR3 protein: CASSQARGEQYF. CDR3 coding DNA: TGCGCCAGCAGCCAAGCACGGGGCGAGCAGTACTTC.

The rearrangement joins TRBV24-1 to TRBJ2-5; D is ambiguous. The CDR3 has 14 residues. Germline CDR1 and CDR2: KGHDR and SFDVKD. Trimming left V 4 bases short and J 5 bases short, with 13 bases between. CDR3: CATSDPNQLETQYF. The DNA of the CDR3 is TGTGCCACCAGTGACCCCAACCAACTGGAGACCCAGTACTTC.

The J gene is TRBJ2-2, the V gene TRBV7-3, with 9 bases aligning to TRBD1. The length of the CDR3 is 14 residues. The trim removed 7 bases at V and 6 bases at J, leaving 6 bases unmatched. From germline, CDR1 is SGHTA and CDR2 FQGTGA. The CDR3 DNA sequence: TGTGCCAGCACCCCGGGACAGGGTTCCGGGGAGCTGTTTTTT. As protein: CASTPGQGSGELFF. Based on the CDR3 plus reference TRBV7-3 and TRBJ2-2, the full variable domain is GAGVSQTPSNKVTEKGKYVELRCDPISGHTALYWYRQSLGQGPEFLIYFQGTGAADDSGLPNDRFFAVRPEGSVSTLKIQRTERGDSAVYLCASTPGQGSGELFFGEGSRLTVL.

The gene calls are TRBV5-1 and TRBJ1-1; D is perhaps TRBD1 (6 bases). The CDR3 runs to 15 residues. V lost 0 bases and J 1 base, leaving 10 bases between the germline ends. Germline V lookup: CDR1 SGHRS, CDR2 YFSETQ. CDR3 DNA: TGCGCCAGCAGCTTGGGGCAGGGACAGAACACTGAAGCTTTCTTT. Translating it yields CASSLGQGQNTEAFF.

The chain carries TRBV4-1 and TRBJ2-7, with 7 bases lining up with TRBD2. Germline V CDR1 and CDR2: MGHRA, YSYEKL. The CDR3 loop spans 15 amino acids. Trimming removed 1 base from V and 3 bases from J; junction bases left unmatched: 6. CDR3 in amino acids: CASSQGRWEGYEQYF. As DNA, the CDR3 is TGCGCCAGCAGCCAAGGACGGTGGGAGGGCTACGAGCAGTACTTC.

The V call is TRBV6-4, the J call TRBJ2-3, with 11 positions matching TRBD2. CDR1 and CDR2 (germline): MRHNA, SNTAGT. Losses at the gene ends were 4 bases for V and 4 bases for J; bases not matched to a gene: 7. CDR3 size: 16 residues. CDR3 in DNA: TGTGCCAGCAGTGTCATAGCGGGAGGGCCCGCAGATACGCAGTATTTT. It specifies CASSVIAGGPADTQYF.

V usage is TRBV2 and J usage is TRBJ1-1, with D unclear. Germline CDR1 SNHLY, CDR2 FYNNEI. This CDR3 is 14 amino acids long. The V end was cut by 2 bases, the J end by 4 bases, with 11 bases between. As DNA, the CDR3 is TGTGCCAGCAGTGAAAGACTTGGGAGCACTGAAGCTTTCTTT. Its translation is CASSERLGSTEAFF.

This chain joins TRBV9 and TRBJ2-7; 7 bases map to TRBD2. The germline gives CDR1 SGDLS, CDR2 YYNGEE. This CDR3 has 16 residues. V shed 3 bases and J 0 bases; nucleotides not matched to a gene: 9. Here the CDR3 DNA reads TGTGCCAGCAGCGCCTCGGGACTACCCCTCTCCTACGAGCAGTACTTC. Translating it yields CASSASGLPLSYEQYF.

The V and J genes are TRBV28 and TRBJ1-2, with D perhaps TRBD1 (6 bases). Trimming removed 5 bases at V and 4 bases at J, with 17 bases between. The CDR3 is 15 residues long. Germline V gives CDR1 MDHEN, CDR2 SYDVKM. The DNA for the CDR3 is TGTGCCAGCAGTATCCTGACAGGTTTGGTCTATGGCTACACCTTC. Translation: CASSILTGLVYGYTF.

J is TRBJ1-1 and V is TRBV7-3; tentative D call: TRBD1 (6 bases). This CDR3 region has 15 residues. The germline V gene has CDR1 SGHTA and CDR2 FQGTGA. Trimming took off 7 bases at V and 6 bases at J, with 21 bases between the two ends. This chain's CDR3 is CASTLPDRPGPEAFF. For the CDR3, the DNA is TGTGCCAGCACCCTCCCCGACAGGCCGGGACCTGAAGCTTTCTTT.

The V call is TRBV12-5, the J call TRBJ2-1, with 11 bases lining up with TRBD2. The germline gives CDR1 LGHNT, CDR2 FRNRAP. V trimming: 6 bases; J trimming: 3 bases; junction bases outside the gene matches: 4. The CDR3 runs to 15 residues. The CDR3 DNA sequence: TGTGCTAGTGGCGGCGGGACTAGCGGCTACAATGAGCAGTTCTTC. This encodes CASGGGTSGYNEQFF. Full variable domain (rest looked up from reference TRBV12-5 and TRBJ2-1): DARVTQTPRHKVTEMGQEVTMRCQPILGHNTVFWYRQTMMQGLELLAYFRNRAPLDDSGMPKDRFSAEMPDATLATLKIQPSEPRDSAVYFCASGGGTSGYNEQFFGPGTRLTVL.